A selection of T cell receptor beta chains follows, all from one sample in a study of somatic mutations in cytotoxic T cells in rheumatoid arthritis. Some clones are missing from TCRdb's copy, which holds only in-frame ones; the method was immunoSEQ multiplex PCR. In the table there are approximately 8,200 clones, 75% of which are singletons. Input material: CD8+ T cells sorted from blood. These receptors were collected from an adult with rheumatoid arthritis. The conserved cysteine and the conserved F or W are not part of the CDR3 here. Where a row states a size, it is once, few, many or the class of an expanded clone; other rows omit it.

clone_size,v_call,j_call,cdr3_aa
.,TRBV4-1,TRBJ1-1,ASTRDRGSTEAF
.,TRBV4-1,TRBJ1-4,ASSHRIDRLNEKLF
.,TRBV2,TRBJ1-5,ASSTENQPQH
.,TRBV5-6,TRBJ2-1,ASSLEWLADNEQF
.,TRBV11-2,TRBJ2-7,ASSLTGGYEQY
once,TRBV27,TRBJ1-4,ASSLGGRKNEKLF
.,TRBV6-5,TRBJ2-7,ASSYRDRASYEQY
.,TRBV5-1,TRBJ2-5,ASSLGAGGPQETQY
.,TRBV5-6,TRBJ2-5,ASSPVGGTQY
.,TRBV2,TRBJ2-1,ASSVPPGRLDNEQF
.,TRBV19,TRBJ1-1,ASSKTGGGPEAF
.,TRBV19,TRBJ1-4,ASSLPGGREKLF
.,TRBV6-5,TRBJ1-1,ASSYSLTVNTEAF
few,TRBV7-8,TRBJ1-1,ASSLGRDRGPEAF
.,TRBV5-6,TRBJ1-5,ASSFGGQPQH
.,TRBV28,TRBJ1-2,ASSSRQPPYDGYT
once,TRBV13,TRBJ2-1,ASSSRTAPGHNEQF